The 30 T cell receptor beta chains reported below all come from one sample, sequenced in a study of cytomegalovirus exposure and HLA in healthy donors. In the PCR, 60 Vbeta and 13 Jbeta primers were used. The repertoire was sequenced with immunoSEQ multiplex PCR; TCRdb's copy has only in-frame clones and lacks some. The sample lists about 160,000 clones; more than 60% were seen once. The specimen was PBMCs. These receptors came from a woman between 35 and 50 years old in good health and CMV-seropositive.

This chain links TRBV7-9 with TRBJ2-6, with D possibly matching TRBD2 (5 bases). Germline assignment: CDR1 SEHNR and CDR2 FQNEAQ (reference sequence). V was pared by 1 base and J by 0 bases, with 10 bases between. This CDR3 region has 17 residues. The CDR3 reads CASSLGHDYSGANVLTF. CDR3 nucleotide sequence: TGTGCCAGCAGCTTAGGACACGACTACTCTGGGGCCAACGTCCTGACTTTC.

The chain couples TRBV4-1 to TRBJ2-3; weak D call: TRBD2 (6 bases). The CDR3 runs 17 residues. V was pared by 1 base and J by 0 bases, with 14 bases between. CDR1 and CDR2 (germline): MGHRA, YSYEKL. The CDR3 here is CASSQVLGGTSTDTQYF. As DNA, the CDR3 is TGCGCCAGCAGCCAAGTTTTGGGCGGGACCAGCACAGATACGCAGTATTTT.

This rearrangement joins TRBV14 to TRBJ1-6, with D possibly TRBD1 on 5 matching bases. Germline CDR1 and CDR2: SGHDN and FVKESK. Trimming shortened V by 0 bases and J by 6 bases, and 9 bases separated the two germline ends. This CDR3 is 15 amino acids long. The CDR3 spells CASSQEKTANSPLHF. Here the CDR3 DNA reads TGTGCCAGCAGCCAAGAAAAGACAGCTAATTCACCCCTCCACTTT.

Remarks on this clone: At one boundary the junction diverges from the germline segment, which might be a read error. The chain has TRBV29-1 and TRBJ2-3; TRBD1 is a possible D gene (9 bases). CDR1 is SQVTM and CDR2 is ANQGSEA in the germline V gene. The CDR3 runs to 17 residues. The CDR3 coding sequence is TGCAGCGCTGAAGGGGGGACAGGGATCCGGGGGGGAGATACGCAGTATTTT. It specifies CSAEGGTGIRGGDTQYF.

The chain uses TRBV27 and TRBJ2-3; D is possibly TRBD2 (7 bases). The CDR3 covers 15 residues. Trimming shortened V by 1 base and J by 5 bases, and 13 bases separated the two germline ends. Germline lookup yields CDR1 MNHEY and CDR2 SMNVEV (reference sequence). In DNA, the CDR3 is TGTGCCAGCAGTTTATGGGGGGGCCAGGGAGATACGCAGTATTTT. Encoded protein: CASSLWGGQGDTQYF.

The J gene is TRBJ2-1, the V gene TRBV7-9; possibly TRBD2 for D (7 bases). Germline V lookup: CDR1 SEHNR, CDR2 FQNEAQ (reference sequence). V shed 5 bases and J shed 6 bases, with 17 bases lying between them. The CDR3 is 15 amino acids. CDR3 nucleotide sequence: TGTGCCAGCAGCGACGTAGGGGGGGGCCTCAATGAGCAGTTCTTC. Translation gives CASSDVGGGLNEQFF.

The chain recombines TRBV11-1 with TRBJ2-3; D might be TRBD1 (5 bases). CDR3 length equals 13 residues. Trimming took 4 bases from V and 2 from J, leaving 7 bases between them. Looked up from germline, CDR1 is SGHAT and CDR2 is FQDESV (reference sequence). The CDR3 reads CASSSTVTDTQYF. DNA of the CDR3: TGTGCCAGCAGCTCGACAGTCACAGATACGCAGTATTTT.

The V call is TRBV2, the J call TRBJ2-2, with no clear D. The germline V gene has CDR1 SNHLY and CDR2 FYNNEI. The length of the CDR3 is 12 residues. Trimming cost V 6 bases and J 7 bases, with 9 bases left between them. In DNA form, the CDR3 reads TGTGCCAGCAGGGTAGCAGTCGGGGAGCTGTTTTTT. Translated: CASRVAVGELFF.

The chain couples TRBV15 to TRBJ2-5; D unclear. This CDR3 contains 11 residues. The V end was cut by 1 base, the J end by 7 bases, with 4 bases between. Germline values: CDR1 LNHNV, CDR2 YYDKDF (reference sequence). For the CDR3, the DNA is TGTGCCACCAGCAGAGTCGGGACCCAGTACTTC. This translates into CATSRVGTQYF.

The CDR3 sequence is CASSEPVTDTQYF. DNA for the CDR3: TGTGCCAGCAGTGAACCGGTTACAGATACGCAGTATTTT. V is TRBV2 and J is TRBJ2-3; D not resolved. The CDR3 is 13 amino acids. Between the trimmed V and J ends, which lost 2 bases and 3 bases, there was a span of 6 bases. The germline gives CDR1 SNHLY, CDR2 FYNNEI. The whole variable domain, remainder taken from reference TRBV2 and TRBJ2-3, is EPEVTQTPSHQVTQMGQEVILRCVPISNHLYFYWYRQILGQKVEFLVSFYNNEISEKSEIFDDQFSVERPDGSNFTLKIRSTKLEDSAMYFCASSEPVTDTQYFGPGTRLTVL.

V gene TRBV7-2 combines with J gene TRBJ2-1; D is uncertain. This CDR3 region has 14 residues. Germline CDR1 reads SGHTA; CDR2 reads FQGNSA. V lost 2 bases to trimming and J lost 0 bases, with 5 bases between them. The CDR3 nucleotides read TGTGCCAGCAGCTTAACGAGCTCCTACAATGAGCAGTTCTTC. It translates to CASSLTSSYNEQFF.

This chain connects TRBV5-4 to TRBJ2-7; D might be TRBD1 (5 bases). The CDR3 contains 17 residues. Germline assignment: CDR1 SGHNT and CDR2 YYREEE (reference sequence). V lost 4 bases and J 5 bases, leaving 25 bases between the germline ends. The CDR3 spells CASSRWGSGWPRDEQYF. The CDR3 nucleotides read TGTGCCAGCAGCCGGTGGGGTTCAGGGTGGCCTCGGGACGAGCAGTACTTC.

J is TRBJ2-5 and V is TRBV7-8, with D maybe TRBD2 (6 bases). Germline V CDR1 and CDR2: SGHVS, FQNEAQ. Trimming pared 3 bases from V and 5 bases from J, leaving 16 bases between. The CDR3 runs 15 residues. The CDR3 DNA is TGTGCCAGCAGCTTTGGAGGGCTACCAAGCGAGACCCAGTACTTC. Its translation: CASSFGGLPSETQYF.

CDR3 sequence (DNA): TGCAGCGTTGAAACCCTCTCTAGCGGGGGGGCCACCGGGGAGCTGTTTTTT. It yields the protein CSVETLSSGGATGELFF. J is TRBJ2-2 and V is TRBV29-1, with 12 nucleotides matching TRBD2. Germline trimming cut 2 bases from V and 4 bases from J; bases unmatched to any gene: 8. This CDR3 comprises 17 residues. Per germline, CDR1 SQVTM and CDR2 ANQGSEA.

This chain joins TRBV4-1 and TRBJ2-3, with 7 bases aligning to TRBD2. The germline CDR1 and CDR2 sequences are MGHRA and YSYEKL. There are 15 residues in the CDR3. J was trimmed by 2 bases and V by 3 bases; bases with no gene match: 5. CDR3 DNA sequence: TGCGCCAGCAGCCACCCCGGGACTAACACAGATACGCAGTATTTT. Translated: CASSHPGTNTDTQYF.

The CDR3 reads CASRRGISYEQYF. The CDR3 DNA sequence: TGTGCCAGCAGAAGGGGGATCTCCTACGAGCAGTACTTC. The gene calls are TRBV2 and TRBJ2-7; TRBD1 is a possible D gene (6 bases). Trimming left V 6 bases short and J 0 bases short, with 9 bases between. CDR1 and CDR2 from the germline V gene are SNHLY and FYNNEI. The CDR3 has 13 amino acids.

The rearrangement uses TRBV4-2 and TRBJ1-1; tentatively, D is TRBD1 (6 bases). V was shortened by 2 bases and J by 2 bases, with 15 bases between the two germline ends. CDR3 length: 16 residues. Germline assignment: CDR1 LGHNA and CDR2 YNFKEQ. In DNA form, the CDR3 reads TGTGCCAGCAGCCAACAAACGGGACAAGGCAACACTGAAGCTTTCTTT. It codes for CASSQQTGQGNTEAFF.

The chain recombines TRBV2 with TRBJ1-2, with unresolved D. The germline V gene encodes CDR1 SNHLY and CDR2 FYNNEI. Trimming removed 5 bases from V and 2 bases from J, with 6 bases in between. The CDR3 covers 12 residues. The CDR3 DNA is TGTGCCAGCAGTAATCGGAACTATGGCTACACCTTC. Its translation: CASSNRNYGYTF.

This chain uses TRBV7-2 with TRBJ2-5; D is possibly TRBD2 (5 bases). V shed 2 bases and J shed 6 bases, with 13 bases lying between them. The CDR3 length is 14 residues. Looked up from germline, CDR1 is SGHTA and CDR2 is FQGNSA. The CDR3 DNA reads TGTGCCAGCAGCTTAAGAGGACTTGGAAAGACCCAGTACTTC. This encodes CASSLRGLGKTQYF. Full variable domain (outside the CDR3, taken from reference TRBV7-2 and TRBJ2-5): GAGVSQSPSNKVTEKGKDVELRCDPISGHTALYWYRQSLGQGLEFLIYFQGNSAPDKSGLPSDRFSAERTGGSVSTLTIQRTQQEDSAVYLCASSLRGLGKTQYFGPGTRLLVL.

CDR3: CASKGQGPYGYTF. DNA for the CDR3: TGTGCCAGCAAGGGCCAGGGGCCTTATGGCTACACCTTC. The chain combines TRBV2 with TRBJ1-2; D possibly corresponds to TRBD1 (6 bases). The CDR3 has 13 residues. CDR1 is SNHLY and CDR2 is FYNNEI in the germline V gene. V lost 7 bases and J lost 5, with 14 bases in between.

This chain links TRBV5-1 with TRBJ2-3; TRBD1 agrees at 10 bases. The germline CDR1 and CDR2 sequences are SGHRS and YFSETQ. With V trimmed by 4 bases and J by 4 bases, 6 bases remained unmatched. The CDR3 spans 15 residues. In DNA form, the CDR3 reads TGCGCCAGCAGCCCCGGACAGGGGGGCCCAGATACGCAGTATTTT. The encoded protein is CASSPGQGGPDTQYF. The full variable domain, rest sourced from reference TRBV5-1 and TRBJ2-3, is KAGVTQTPRYLIKTRGQQVTLSCSPISGHRSVSWYQQTPGQGLQFLFEYFSETQRNKGNFPGRFSGRQFSNSRSEMNVSTLELGDSALYLCASSPGQGGPDTQYFGPGTRLTVL.

V gene TRBV5-6 combines with J gene TRBJ2-1; 8 bases match TRBD2. The J segment lost 5 bases and the V segment lost 5 bases, leaving 9 bases of the junction unmatched. CDR1 SGHDT and CDR2 YYEEEE come from the germline V gene. CDR3 length: 15 residues. CDR3 DNA: TGTGCCAGCAGGACTCTAGCGGGTCATAACAATGAGCAGTTCTTC. It encodes CASRTLAGHNNEQFF.

On this clone: One junction end disagrees with the germline gene, perhaps due to a read error. Here the CDR3 reads CSSSLPGYGYTF. DNA for the CDR3: TGTTCCAGCAGCTTACCCGGTTACGGCTACACCTTC. The gene calls are TRBV7-9 and TRBJ1-2, with unresolved D. Per the germline V gene, CDR1 is SEHNR and CDR2 is FQNEAQ (reference sequence). The CDR3 has 12 residues.

This clone was seen a handful of times. The genes are TRBV28 and TRBJ1-1; possibly TRBD1 for D (6 bases). Trimming pared 4 bases from V and 11 bases from J, leaving 17 bases between. This CDR3 is built from 13 residues. Germline lookup yields CDR1 MDHEN and CDR2 SYDVKM. Written as DNA, the CDR3 is TGTGCCAGCAGTTCCGACAGGCGGTTTAAGGCTTTCTTT. Translation: CASSSDRRFKAFF.

The rearrangement uses TRBV7-2 and TRBJ2-7; 11 bases match TRBD2. Germline CDR1 is SGHTA and CDR2 is FQGNSA. The V gene end was trimmed by 1 base and the J gene end by 6 bases; junction bases not matched to a gene: 8. This CDR3 region has 16 residues. CDR3 region: CASSLDGLAGGIEQYF. CDR3 nucleotide sequence: TGTGCCAGCAGCTTAGACGGGCTAGCGGGGGGCATCGAGCAGTACTTC.

The chain employs TRBV6-6 and TRBJ1-5; tentatively, D is TRBD1 (5 bases). V lost 7 bases and J lost 4, with 14 bases in between. The CDR3 is 14 amino acids. In germline, CDR1 is MNHNY, CDR2 SVGAGI (reference sequence). The CDR3 spells CASNGGNLNQPQHF. In DNA, the CDR3 is TGTGCCAGCAATGGGGGGAATCTTAATCAGCCCCAGCATTTT.

This rearrangement joins TRBV7-7 to TRBJ2-5, with 7 positions matching TRBD2. Unmatched junction bases numbered 4, after V lost 8 bases and J lost 4 bases. Germline CDR1 reads SSHAT; CDR2 reads FNYEAQ (reference sequence). The CDR3 extends over 12 amino acids. CDR3 DNA sequence: TGTGCCAGCCGGGGGGTTTTAGAGACCCAGTACTTC. It translates to CASRGVLETQYF.

V is TRBV5-1 and J is TRBJ1-5; D ambiguous. The CDR3 is made up of 13 amino acids. The germline V gene has CDR1 SGHRS and CDR2 YFSETQ. V was pared by 0 bases and J by 5 bases, with 6 bases between. The CDR3 DNA reads as TGCGCCAGCAGCTTGGACTATTATCAGCCCCAGCATTTT. This codes for CASSLDYYQPQHF.

CDR3 loop: CASSLERINYEQYF. Here the CDR3 DNA reads TGTGCCAGCAGCCTGGAGCGGATCAACTACGAGCAGTACTTC. V is TRBV11-2 and J is TRBJ2-7, with D perhaps matching TRBD2 (5 bases). Trimming shortened V by 5 bases and J by 3 bases, and 14 bases separated the two germline ends. The V gene's germline CDR1 is SGHAT and CDR2 FQNNGV. The CDR3 covers 14 residues.

This clone was seen a few times. The J gene is TRBJ1-1, the V gene TRBV30; 7 bases are a match to TRBD1. The CDR3 extends over 15 amino acids. The germline CDR1 and CDR2 sequences are GTSNPN and SVGIG (reference sequence). V lost 1 base, J lost 5 bases, and 10 bases stayed unmatched. The CDR3 here is CAWSEQRGQRTEAFF. The CDR3 DNA sequence: TGTGCCTGGAGTGAGCAAAGGGGGCAACGGACTGAAGCTTTCTTT.